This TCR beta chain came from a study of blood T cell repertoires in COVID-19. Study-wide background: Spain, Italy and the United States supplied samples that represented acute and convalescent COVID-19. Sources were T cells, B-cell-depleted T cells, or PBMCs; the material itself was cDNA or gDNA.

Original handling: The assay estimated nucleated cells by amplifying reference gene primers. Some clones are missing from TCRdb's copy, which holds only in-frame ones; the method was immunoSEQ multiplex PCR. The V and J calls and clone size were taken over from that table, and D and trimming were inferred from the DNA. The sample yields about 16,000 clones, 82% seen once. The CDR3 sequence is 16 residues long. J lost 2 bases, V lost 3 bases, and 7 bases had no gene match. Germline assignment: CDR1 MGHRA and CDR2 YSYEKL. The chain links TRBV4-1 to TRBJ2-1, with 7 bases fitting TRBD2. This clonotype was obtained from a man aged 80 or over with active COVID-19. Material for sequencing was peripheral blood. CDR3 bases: TGCGCCAGCAGCCAGAACCCGAGCGGGACCTACAATGAGCAGTTCTTC. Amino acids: CASSQNPSGTYNEQFF.